This T cell receptor beta chain was recovered during a study of CD8 T cells in ankylosing spondylitis. With molecular barcodes, quantitative 5'-RACE was used to make the TCR beta libraries. TCRdb reprocessed the 5' RACE reads with MiXCR, giving one entry per CDR3 protein. The repertoire holds about 190,000 distinct CDR3 sequences, with roughly 13% as singletons. Findings and caveats of the study: Some motif variants had been reported before (in reactive arthritis synovial fluid and blood).

The CDR3 has 15 amino acids. J was trimmed by 9 bases and V by 2 bases; bases with no gene match: 9. Germline V gene sequence: CDR1 SEHNR, CDR2 FQNEAQ (reference sequence). Concerning this clonotype: Its cognate antigen is unknown.

The TCR sequence derives from a female donor with ankylosing spondylitis or in good health (not recorded which). This chain joins TRBV7-9 and TRBJ2-1, with 8 bases matching TRBD2. Material: blood, either unsorted or a sorted T cell fraction (not recorded which). CDR3 region: CASSLPWAGGGEQFF. The CDR3, as DNA: TGTGCCAGCAGCTTACCATGGGCGGGGGGCGGTGAGCAGTTCTTC.